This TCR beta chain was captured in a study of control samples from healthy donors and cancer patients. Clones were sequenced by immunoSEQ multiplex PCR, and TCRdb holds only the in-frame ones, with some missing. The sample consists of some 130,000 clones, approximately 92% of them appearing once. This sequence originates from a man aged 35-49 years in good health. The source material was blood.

CDR3 loop: CASSYSTRDGYNEQFF. The CDR3 nucleotides read TGTGCCAGCAGTTACTCGACCCGGGACGGCTACAATGAGCAGTTCTTC. The rearrangement joins TRBV6-6 to TRBJ2-1; D is possibly TRBD1 or TRBD2 (5 bases each). Looked up from germline, CDR1 is MNHNY and CDR2 is SVGAGI (reference sequence). V was trimmed by 0 bases and J by 3 bases, leaving 12 bases between them. CDR3 length equals 16 residues.